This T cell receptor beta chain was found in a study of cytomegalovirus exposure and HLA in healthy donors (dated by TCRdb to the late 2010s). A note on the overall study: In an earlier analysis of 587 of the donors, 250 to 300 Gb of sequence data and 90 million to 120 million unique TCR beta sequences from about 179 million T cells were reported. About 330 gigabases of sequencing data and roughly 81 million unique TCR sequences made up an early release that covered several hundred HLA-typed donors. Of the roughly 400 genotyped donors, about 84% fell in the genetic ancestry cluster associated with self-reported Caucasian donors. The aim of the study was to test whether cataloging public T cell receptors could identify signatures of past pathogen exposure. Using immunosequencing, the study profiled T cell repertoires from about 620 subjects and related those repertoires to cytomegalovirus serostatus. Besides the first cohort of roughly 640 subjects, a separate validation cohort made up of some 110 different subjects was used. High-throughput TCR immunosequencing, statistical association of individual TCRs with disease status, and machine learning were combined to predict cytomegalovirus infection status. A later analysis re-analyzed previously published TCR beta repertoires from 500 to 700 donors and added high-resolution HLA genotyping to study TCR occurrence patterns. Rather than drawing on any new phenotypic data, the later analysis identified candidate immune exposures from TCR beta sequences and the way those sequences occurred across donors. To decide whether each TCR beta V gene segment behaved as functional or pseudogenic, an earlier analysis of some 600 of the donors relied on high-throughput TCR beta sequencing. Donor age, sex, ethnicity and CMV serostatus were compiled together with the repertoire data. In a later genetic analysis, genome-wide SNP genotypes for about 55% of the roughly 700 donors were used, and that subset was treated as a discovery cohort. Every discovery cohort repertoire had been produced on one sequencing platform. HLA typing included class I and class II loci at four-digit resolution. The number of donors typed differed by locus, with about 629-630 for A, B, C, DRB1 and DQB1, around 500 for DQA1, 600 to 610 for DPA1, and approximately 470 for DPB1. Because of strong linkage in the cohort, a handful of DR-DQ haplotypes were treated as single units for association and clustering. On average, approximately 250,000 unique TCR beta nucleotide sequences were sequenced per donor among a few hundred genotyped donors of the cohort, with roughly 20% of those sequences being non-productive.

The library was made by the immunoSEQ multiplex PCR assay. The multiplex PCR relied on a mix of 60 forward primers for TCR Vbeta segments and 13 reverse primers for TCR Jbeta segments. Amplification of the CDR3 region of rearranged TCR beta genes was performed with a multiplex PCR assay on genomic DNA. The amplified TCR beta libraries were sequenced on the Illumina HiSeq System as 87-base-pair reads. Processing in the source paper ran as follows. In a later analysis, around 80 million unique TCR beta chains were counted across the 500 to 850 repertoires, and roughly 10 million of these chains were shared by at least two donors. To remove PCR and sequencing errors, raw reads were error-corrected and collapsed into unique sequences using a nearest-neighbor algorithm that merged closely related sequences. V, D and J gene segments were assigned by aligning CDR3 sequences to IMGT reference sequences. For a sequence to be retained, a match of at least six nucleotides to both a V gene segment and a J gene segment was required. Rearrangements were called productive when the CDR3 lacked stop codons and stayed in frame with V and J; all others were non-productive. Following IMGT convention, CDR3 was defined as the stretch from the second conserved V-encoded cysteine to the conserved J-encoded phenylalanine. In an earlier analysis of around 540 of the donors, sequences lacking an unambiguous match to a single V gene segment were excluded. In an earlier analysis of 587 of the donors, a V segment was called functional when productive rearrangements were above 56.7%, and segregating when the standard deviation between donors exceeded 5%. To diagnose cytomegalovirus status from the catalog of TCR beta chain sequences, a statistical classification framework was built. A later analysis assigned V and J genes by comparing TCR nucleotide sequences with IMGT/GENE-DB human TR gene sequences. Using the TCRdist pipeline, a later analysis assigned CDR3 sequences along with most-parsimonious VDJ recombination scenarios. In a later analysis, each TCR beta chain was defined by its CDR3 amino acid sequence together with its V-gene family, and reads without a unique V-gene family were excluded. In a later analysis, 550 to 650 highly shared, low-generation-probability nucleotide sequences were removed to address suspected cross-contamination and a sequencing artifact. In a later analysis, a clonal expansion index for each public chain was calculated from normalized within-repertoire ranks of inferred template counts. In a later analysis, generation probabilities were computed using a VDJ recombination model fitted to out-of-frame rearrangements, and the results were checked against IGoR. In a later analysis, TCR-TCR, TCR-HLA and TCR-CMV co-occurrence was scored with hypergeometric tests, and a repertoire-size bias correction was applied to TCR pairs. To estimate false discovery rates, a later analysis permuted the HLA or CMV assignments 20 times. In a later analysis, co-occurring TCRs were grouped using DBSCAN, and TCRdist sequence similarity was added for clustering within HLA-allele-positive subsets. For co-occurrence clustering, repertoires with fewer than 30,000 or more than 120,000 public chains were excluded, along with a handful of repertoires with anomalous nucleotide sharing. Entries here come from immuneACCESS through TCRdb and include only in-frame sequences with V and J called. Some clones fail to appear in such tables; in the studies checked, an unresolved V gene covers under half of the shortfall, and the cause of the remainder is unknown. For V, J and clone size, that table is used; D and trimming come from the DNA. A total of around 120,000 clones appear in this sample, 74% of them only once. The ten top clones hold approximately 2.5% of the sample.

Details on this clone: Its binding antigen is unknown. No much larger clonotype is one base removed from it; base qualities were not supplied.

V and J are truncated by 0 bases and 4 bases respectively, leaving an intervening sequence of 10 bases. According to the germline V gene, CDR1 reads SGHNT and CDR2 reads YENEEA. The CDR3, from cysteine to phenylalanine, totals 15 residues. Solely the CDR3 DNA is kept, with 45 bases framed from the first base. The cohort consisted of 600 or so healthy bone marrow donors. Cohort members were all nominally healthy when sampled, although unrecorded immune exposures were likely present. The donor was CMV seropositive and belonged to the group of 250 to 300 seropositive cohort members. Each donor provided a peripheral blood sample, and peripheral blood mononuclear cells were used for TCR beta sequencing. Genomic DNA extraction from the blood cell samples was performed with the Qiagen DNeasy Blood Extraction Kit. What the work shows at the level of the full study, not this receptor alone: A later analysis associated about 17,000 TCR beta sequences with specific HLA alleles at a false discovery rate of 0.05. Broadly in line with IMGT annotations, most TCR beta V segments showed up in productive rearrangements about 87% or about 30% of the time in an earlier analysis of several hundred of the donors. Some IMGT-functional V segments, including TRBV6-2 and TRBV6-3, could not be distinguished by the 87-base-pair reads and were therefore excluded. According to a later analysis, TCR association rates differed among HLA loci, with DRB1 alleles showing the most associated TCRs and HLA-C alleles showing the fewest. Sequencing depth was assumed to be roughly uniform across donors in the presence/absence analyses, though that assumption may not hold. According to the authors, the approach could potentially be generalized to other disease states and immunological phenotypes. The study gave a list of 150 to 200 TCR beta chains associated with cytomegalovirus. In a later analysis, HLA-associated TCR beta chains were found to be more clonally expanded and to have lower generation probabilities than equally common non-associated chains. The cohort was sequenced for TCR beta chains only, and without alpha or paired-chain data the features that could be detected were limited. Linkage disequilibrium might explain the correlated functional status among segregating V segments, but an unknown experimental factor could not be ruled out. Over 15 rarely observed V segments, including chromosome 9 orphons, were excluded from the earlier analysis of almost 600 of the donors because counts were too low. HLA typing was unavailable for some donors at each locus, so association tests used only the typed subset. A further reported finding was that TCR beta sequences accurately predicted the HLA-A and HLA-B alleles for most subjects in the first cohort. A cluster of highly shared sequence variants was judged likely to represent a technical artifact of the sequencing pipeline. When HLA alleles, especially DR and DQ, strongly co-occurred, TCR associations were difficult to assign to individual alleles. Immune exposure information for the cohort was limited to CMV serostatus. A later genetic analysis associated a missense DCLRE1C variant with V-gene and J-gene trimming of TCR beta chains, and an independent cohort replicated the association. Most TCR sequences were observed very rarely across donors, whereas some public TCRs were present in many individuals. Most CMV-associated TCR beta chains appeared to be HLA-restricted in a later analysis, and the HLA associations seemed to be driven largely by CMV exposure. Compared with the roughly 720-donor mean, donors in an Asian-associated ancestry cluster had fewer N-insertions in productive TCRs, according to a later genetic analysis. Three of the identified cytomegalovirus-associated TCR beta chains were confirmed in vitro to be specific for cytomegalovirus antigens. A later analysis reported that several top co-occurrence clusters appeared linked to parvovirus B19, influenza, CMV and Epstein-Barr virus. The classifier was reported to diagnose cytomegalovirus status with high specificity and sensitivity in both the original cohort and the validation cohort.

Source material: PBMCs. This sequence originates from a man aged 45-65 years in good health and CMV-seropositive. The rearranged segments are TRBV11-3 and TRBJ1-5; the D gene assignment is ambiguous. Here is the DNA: TGTGCCAGCAGCTTAGATTCCCACACGAATCAGCCCCAGCATTTT. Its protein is CASSLDSHTNQPQHF. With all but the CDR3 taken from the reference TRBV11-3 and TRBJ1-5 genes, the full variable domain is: EAGVVQSPRYKIIEKKQPVAFWCNPISGHNTLYWYLQNLGQGPELLIRYENEEAVDDSQLPKDRFSAERLKGVDSTLKIQPAELGDSAVYLCASSLDSHTNQPQHFGDGTRLSIL.